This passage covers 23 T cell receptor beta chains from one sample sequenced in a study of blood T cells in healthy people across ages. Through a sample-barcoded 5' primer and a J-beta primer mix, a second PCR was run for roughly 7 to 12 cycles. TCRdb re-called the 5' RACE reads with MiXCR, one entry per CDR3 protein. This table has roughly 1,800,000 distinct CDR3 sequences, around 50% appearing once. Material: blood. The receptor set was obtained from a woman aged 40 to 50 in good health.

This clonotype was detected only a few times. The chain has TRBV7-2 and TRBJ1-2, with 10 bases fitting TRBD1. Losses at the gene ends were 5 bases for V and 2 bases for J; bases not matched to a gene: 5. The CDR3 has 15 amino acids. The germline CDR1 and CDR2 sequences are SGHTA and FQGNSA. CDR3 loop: CASSHGTGVNYGYTF. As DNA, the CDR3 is TGTGCCAGCAGCCATGGGACAGGGGTAAACTATGGCTACACCTTC.

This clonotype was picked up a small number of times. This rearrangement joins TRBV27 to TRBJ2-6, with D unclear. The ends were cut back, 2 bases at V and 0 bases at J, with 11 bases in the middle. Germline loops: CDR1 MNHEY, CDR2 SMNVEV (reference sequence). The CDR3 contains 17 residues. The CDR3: CASSLRARASGANVLTF. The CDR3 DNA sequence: TGTGCCAGCAGTTTAAGGGCCCGGGCCTCTGGGGCCAACGTCCTGACTTTC.

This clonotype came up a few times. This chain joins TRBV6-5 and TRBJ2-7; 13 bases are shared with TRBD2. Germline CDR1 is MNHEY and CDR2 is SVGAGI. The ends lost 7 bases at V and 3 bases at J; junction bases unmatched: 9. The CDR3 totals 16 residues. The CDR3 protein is CASTPIRTSGGYEQYF. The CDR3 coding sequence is TGTGCCAGCACCCCTATTCGGACTAGCGGGGGCTACGAGCAGTACTTC.

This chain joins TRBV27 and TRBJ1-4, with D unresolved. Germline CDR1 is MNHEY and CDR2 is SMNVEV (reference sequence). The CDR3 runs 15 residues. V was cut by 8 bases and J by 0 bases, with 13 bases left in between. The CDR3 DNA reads TGTGCCAGCGCTATGACGGTTACAACTAATGAAAAACTGTTTTTT. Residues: CASAMTVTTNEKLFF.

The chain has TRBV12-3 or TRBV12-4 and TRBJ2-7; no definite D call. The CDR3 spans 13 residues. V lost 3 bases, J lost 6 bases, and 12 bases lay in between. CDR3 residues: CASSLNHGSEQYF. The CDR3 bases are TGTGCCAGCAGTTTGAATCACGGGTCCGAGCAGTACTTC.

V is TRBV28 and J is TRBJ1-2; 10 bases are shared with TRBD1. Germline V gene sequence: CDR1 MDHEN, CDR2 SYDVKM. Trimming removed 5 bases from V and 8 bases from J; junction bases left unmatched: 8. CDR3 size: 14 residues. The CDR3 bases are TGTGCCAGCAGTATACCCGGGACAGGGGAGGGCTACACCTTC. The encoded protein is CASSIPGTGEGYTF.

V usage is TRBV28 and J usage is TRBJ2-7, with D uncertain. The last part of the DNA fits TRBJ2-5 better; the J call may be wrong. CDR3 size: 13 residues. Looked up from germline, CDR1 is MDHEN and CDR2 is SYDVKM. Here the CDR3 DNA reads TGTGCCAGCAGTCCCGCCTCCCGGGAGACCCAGTACTTC. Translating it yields CASSPASRETQYF.

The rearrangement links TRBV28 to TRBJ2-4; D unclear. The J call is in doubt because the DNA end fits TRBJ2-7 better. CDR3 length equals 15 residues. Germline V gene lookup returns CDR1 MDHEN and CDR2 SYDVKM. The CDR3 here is CASTSPGRISYEQYF. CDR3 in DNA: TGTGCCAGCACCTCCCCCGGACGGATCTCTTACGAGCAGTACTTC.

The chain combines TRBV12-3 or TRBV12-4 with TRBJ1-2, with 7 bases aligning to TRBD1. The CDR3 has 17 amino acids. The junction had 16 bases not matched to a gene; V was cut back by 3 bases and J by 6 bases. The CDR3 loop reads CASSFTPATGWFDGYTF. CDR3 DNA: TGTGCCAGCAGTTTTACACCCGCGACAGGGTGGTTTGATGGCTACACCTTC.

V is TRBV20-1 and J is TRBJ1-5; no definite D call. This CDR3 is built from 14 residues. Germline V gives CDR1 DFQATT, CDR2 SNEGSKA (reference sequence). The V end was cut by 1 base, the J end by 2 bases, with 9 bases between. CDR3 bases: TGCAGTGCTAGAGGGTGGCAGGGCAATCAGCCCCAGCATTTT. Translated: CSARGWQGNQPQHF.

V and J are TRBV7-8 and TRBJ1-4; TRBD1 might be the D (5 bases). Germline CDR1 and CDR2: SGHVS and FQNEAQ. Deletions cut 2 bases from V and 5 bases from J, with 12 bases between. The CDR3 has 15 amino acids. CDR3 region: CASSLFPRVNEKLFF. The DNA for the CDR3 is TGTGCCAGCAGCTTATTTCCCAGGGTGAATGAAAAACTGTTTTTT.

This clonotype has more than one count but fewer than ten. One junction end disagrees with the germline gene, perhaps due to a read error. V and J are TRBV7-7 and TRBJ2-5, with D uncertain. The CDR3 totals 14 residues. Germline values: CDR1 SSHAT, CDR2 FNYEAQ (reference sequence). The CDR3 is CASSLEKGLQTQYF. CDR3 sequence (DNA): TGTGCTAGCAGCTTAGAAAAGGGATTGCAGACCCAGTACTTC. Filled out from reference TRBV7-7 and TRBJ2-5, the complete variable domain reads GAGVSQSPRYKVTKRGQDVTLRCDPISSHATLYWYQQALGQGPEFLTYFNYEAQPDKSGLPSDRFSAERPEGSISTLTIQRTEQRDSAMYRCASSLEKGLQTQYFGPGTRLLVL.

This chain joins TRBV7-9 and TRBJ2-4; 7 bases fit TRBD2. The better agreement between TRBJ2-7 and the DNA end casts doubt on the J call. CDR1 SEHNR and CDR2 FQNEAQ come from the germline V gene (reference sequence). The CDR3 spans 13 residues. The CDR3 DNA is TGTGCCAGCAGCGCGACTAGCAGGTACGAGCAGTACTTC. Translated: CASSATSRYEQYF.

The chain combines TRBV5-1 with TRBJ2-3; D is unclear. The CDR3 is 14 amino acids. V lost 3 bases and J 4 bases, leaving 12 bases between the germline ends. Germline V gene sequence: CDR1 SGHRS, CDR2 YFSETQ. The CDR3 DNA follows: TGCGCCAGCAGCTCACAACGAGTGCCAGATACGCAGTATTTT. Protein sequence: CASSSQRVPDTQYF.

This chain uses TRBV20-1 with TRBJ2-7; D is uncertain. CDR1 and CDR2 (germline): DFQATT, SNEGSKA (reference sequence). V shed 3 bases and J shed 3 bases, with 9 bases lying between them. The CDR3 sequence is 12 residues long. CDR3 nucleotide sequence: TGCAGTGCTAGGGGTTCTTACTACGAGCAGTACTTC. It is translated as CSARGSYYEQYF.

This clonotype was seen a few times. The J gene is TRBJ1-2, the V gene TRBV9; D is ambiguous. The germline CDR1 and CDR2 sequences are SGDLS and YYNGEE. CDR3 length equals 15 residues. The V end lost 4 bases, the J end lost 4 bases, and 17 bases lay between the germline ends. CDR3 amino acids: CASSPAQVSSYGYTF. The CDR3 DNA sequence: TGTGCCAGCAGCCCCGCGCAGGTGTCCTCCTATGGCTACACCTTC.

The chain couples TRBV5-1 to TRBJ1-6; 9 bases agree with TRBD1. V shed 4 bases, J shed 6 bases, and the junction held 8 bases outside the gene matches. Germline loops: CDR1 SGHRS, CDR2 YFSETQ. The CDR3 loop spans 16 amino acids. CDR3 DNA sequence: TGCGCCAGCAGCGGGCCGGGACAGGGTTTTAATTCACCCCTCCACTTT. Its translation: CASSGPGQGFNSPLHF.

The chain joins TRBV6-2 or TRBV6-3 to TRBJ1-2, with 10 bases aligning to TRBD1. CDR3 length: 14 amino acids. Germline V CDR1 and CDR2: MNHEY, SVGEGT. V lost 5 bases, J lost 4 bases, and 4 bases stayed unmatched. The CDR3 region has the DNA TGTGCCAGCAGTGACAGGGGGCAACTCTATGGCTACACCTTC. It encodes CASSDRGQLYGYTF.

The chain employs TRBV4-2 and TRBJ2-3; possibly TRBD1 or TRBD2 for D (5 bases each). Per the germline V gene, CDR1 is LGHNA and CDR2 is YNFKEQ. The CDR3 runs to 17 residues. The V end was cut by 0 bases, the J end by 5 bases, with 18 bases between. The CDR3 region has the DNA TGTGCCAGCAGCCAAGATTTCGGGACCGAGGCGGAAGATACGCAGTATTTT. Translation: CASSQDFGTEAEDTQYF.

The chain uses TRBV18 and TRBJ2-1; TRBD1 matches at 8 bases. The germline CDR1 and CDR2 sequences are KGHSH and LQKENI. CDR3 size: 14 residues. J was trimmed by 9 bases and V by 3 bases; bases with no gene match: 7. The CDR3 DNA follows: TGTGCCAGCTCACCTCGGCGCAGGGGGCTTGAGCAGTTCTTC. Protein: CASSPRRRGLEQFF. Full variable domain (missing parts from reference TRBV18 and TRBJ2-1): NAGVMQNPRHLVRRRGQEARLRCSPMKGHSHVYWYRQLPEEGLKFMVYLQKENIIDESGMPKERFSAEFPKEGPSILRIQQVVRGDSAAYFCASSPRRRGLEQFFGPGTRLTVL.

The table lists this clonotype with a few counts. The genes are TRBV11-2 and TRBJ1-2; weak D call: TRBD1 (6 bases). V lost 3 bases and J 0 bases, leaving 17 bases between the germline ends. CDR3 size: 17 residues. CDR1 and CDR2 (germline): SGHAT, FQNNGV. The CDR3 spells CASSFSQGLAANYGYTF. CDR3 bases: TGTGCCAGCAGCTTTAGCCAGGGGTTAGCCGCTAACTATGGCTACACCTTC. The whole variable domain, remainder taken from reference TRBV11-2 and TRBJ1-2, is EAGVAQSPRYKIIEKRQSVAFWCNPISGHATLYWYQQILGQGPKLLIQFQNNGVVDDSQLPKDRFSAERLKGVDSTLKIQPAKLEDSAVYLCASSFSQGLAANYGYTFGSGTRLTVV.

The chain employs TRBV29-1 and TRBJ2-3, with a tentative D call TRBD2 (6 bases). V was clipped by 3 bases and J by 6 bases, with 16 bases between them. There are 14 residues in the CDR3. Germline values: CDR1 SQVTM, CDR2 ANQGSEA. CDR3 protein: CSVDGSDGSDTQYF. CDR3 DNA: TGCAGCGTTGACGGGAGCGATGGATCGGATACGCAGTATTTT.

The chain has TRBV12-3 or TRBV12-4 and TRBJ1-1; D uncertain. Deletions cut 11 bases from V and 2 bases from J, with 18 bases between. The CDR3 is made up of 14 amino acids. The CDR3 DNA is TGTGCCGGCACCTTAGGACGGTCCAACACTGAAGCTTTCTTT. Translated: CAGTLGRSNTEAFF.